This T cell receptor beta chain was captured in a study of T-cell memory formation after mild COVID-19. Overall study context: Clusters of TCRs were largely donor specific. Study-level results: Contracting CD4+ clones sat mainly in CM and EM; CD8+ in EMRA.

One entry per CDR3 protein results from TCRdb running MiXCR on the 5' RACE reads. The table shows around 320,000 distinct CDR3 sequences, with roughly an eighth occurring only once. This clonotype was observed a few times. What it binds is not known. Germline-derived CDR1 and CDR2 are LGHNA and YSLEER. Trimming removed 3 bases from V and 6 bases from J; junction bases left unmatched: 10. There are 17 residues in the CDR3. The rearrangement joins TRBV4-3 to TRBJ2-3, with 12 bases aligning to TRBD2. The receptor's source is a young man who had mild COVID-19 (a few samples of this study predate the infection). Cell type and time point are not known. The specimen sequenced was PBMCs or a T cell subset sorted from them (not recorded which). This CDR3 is CASSHALAGGLTDTQYF. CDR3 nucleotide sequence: TGCGCCAGCAGCCACGCCCTAGCGGGGGGGTTAACCGATACGCAGTATTTT.